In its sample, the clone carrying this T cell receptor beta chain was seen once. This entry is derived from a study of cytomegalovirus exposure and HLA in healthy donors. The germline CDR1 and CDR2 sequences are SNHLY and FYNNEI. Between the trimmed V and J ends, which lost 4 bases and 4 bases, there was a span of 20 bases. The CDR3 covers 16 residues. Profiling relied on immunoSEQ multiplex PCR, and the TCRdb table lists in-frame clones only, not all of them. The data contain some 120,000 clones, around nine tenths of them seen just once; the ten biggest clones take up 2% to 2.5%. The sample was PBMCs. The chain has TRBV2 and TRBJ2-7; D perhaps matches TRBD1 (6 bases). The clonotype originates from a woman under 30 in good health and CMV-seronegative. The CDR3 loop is CASSAGWSGDEYEQYF. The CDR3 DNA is TGTGCCAGCAGTGCCGGTTGGTCAGGGGATGAGTACGAGCAGTACTTC.